The 29 T cell receptor beta chains presented below share a single source sample, sequenced in a study of blood T cell repertoires in COVID-19. Sequenced by immunoSEQ multiplex PCR; TCRdb stores in-frame clones only, minus some. The sample consists of approximately 280,000 clones, nearly 90% of them appearing once. Sample: PBMCs or T cells enriched from blood (not recorded which). The origin of the receptors is a woman aged 18-29 years with acute COVID-19.

This chain connects TRBV12-5 to TRBJ2-7; D is perhaps TRBD1 (5 bases). The ends were cut back, 2 bases at V and 2 bases at J, with 10 bases in the middle. Germline V CDR1 and CDR2: LGHNT, FRNRAP. The CDR3 spans 14 residues. CDR3 in DNA: TGTGCTAGTGGTTTGCCAGGGATTCCCTACGAGCAGTACTTC. It yields the protein CASGLPGIPYEQYF.

CDR3 protein: CATSDATGRVENTEAFF. The CDR3 DNA reads as TGTGCCACCAGTGATGCGACCGGCAGGGTGGAGAACACTGAAGCTTTCTTT. The chain employs TRBV24-1 and TRBJ1-1, with D possibly TRBD1 on 5 matching bases. Germline loops: CDR1 KGHDR, CDR2 SFDVKD. V was clipped by 3 bases and J by 1 base, with 17 bases between them. This CDR3 is built from 17 residues.

The chain uses TRBV4-2 and TRBJ1-5; TRBD1 matches 9 bases. The V segment lost 4 bases and the J segment 0 bases; nucleotides outside the gene matches: 13. CDR1 and CDR2 (germline): LGHNA, YNFKEQ. The CDR3 spans 19 residues. CDR3 sequence: CASSRGKGQGGYSNQPQHF. CDR3 in DNA: TGTGCCAGCAGCCGAGGAAAGGGACAGGGTGGATATAGCAATCAGCCCCAGCATTTT.

The rearrangement links TRBV11-2 to TRBJ2-1; the match to TRBD2 covers 8 bases. The CDR3 loop spans 15 amino acids. Germline assignment: CDR1 SGHAT and CDR2 FQNNGV. After removal of 1 base from V and 4 bases from J, the junction contained 3 bases not matched to a gene. Here the CDR3 DNA reads TGTGCCAGCAGCTTAGTACCGGGAGGGTACAATGAGCAGTTCTTC. Translating gives CASSLVPGGYNEQFF.

With regard to this clone: Different DNA sequences within this sample yield the same CDR3. The rearrangement uses TRBV28 and TRBJ1-2; D remains ambiguous. Germline V CDR1 and CDR2: MDHEN, SYDVKM. CDR3 length: 11 amino acids. The V gene lost 4 bases and the J gene lost 2 bases, with 2 bases spanning the gap. CDR3: CASSSNYGYTF. As DNA, the CDR3 is TGTGCCAGCAGTTCAAACTATGGCTACACCTTC.

The genes are TRBV7-2 and TRBJ2-7, with a possible D match to TRBD1 (6 bases). V was pared by 6 bases and J by 0 bases, with 15 bases between. Germline assignment: CDR1 SGHTA and CDR2 FQGNSA. The CDR3 loop spans 15 amino acids. CDR3 loop: CASSSQGRISYEQYF. The DNA of the CDR3 is TGTGCCAGCAGTAGCCAGGGGCGAATCTCCTACGAGCAGTACTTC.

CDR3 sequence (DNA): TGCGCCAGCAAGGGGCGGGGGAGCTCCTACGAGCAGTACTTC. Protein: CASKGRGSSYEQYF. The chain recombines TRBV5-1 with TRBJ2-7, with 7 nucleotides matching TRBD2. Trimming at V came to 6 bases and at J to 0 bases, leaving 6 bases not matched to a gene. CDR3 length equals 14 residues. Germline V lookup: CDR1 SGHRS, CDR2 YFSETQ.

This clone was counted between two and nine times. The CDR3 region is CASSQDAQGRYEQYF. In DNA form, the CDR3 reads TGTGCCAGCAGCCAAGACGCCCAGGGCAGGTACGAGCAGTACTTC. The chain combines TRBV4-2 with TRBJ2-7, with D tentatively TRBD1 (5 bases). The CDR3 totals 15 residues. Trimming removed 0 bases at V and 4 bases at J, with 13 bases between. Germline V CDR1 and CDR2: LGHNA, YNFKEQ.

This chain links TRBV6-5 with TRBJ2-6; no clear D. The CDR3 sequence is 15 residues long. Germline CDR1 MNHEY, CDR2 SVGAGI. The ends were cut back, 5 bases at V and 0 bases at J, with 8 bases in the middle. The CDR3 region is CASSKSYSGANVLTF. The CDR3 nucleotides are TGTGCCAGCAGTAAGAGTTACTCTGGGGCCAACGTCCTGACTTTC.

This clone was counted once. The rearrangement links TRBV19 to TRBJ1-5; D may be TRBD1 (5 bases). Looked up from germline, CDR1 is LNHDA and CDR2 is SQIVND (reference sequence). The V gene lost 5 bases and the J gene lost 4 bases, with 12 bases spanning the gap. The CDR3 runs 14 residues. The CDR3 DNA reads as TGTGCCAGTAGTCTCGGACAATATAATCAGCCCCAGCATTTT. Residues: CASSLGQYNQPQHF.

The chain links TRBV7-8 to TRBJ1-6; 7 nucleotides match TRBD1. The germline V gene encodes CDR1 SGHVS and CDR2 FQNEAQ. Unmatched junction bases numbered 4, after V lost 5 bases and J lost 6 bases. This CDR3 has 14 residues. This chain's CDR3 is CASSPGQVNSPLHF. The CDR3 nucleotides read TGTGCCAGCAGCCCTGGACAGGTTAATTCACCCCTCCACTTT.

V gene TRBV7-9 combines with J gene TRBJ2-7, with 7 bases lining up with TRBD1. Germline V CDR1 and CDR2: SEHNR, FQNEAQ (reference sequence). The J segment lost 2 bases and the V segment lost 5 bases, leaving 6 bases of the junction unmatched. This CDR3 comprises 14 residues. In DNA, the CDR3 is TGTGCCAGCAGCGTTCCGGGACAGCCCTACGAGCAGTACTTC. Translation gives CASSVPGQPYEQYF.

The chain employs TRBV30 and TRBJ2-7; 9 nucleotides align to TRBD2. The CDR3 is 13 residues long. Germline values: CDR1 GTSNPN, CDR2 SVGIG (reference sequence). Unmatched junction bases numbered 3, after V lost 4 bases and J lost 2 bases. CDR3 in amino acids: CAWNRLAAYEQYF. In DNA form, the CDR3 reads TGTGCCTGGAACCGACTAGCGGCCTACGAGCAGTACTTC.

The chain has TRBV4-1 and TRBJ2-1; TRBD1 aligns across 9 bases. Germline V gene sequence: CDR1 MGHRA, CDR2 YSYEKL. The CDR3 covers 19 residues. J was trimmed by 3 bases and V by 4 bases; bases with no gene match: 16. The chain's CDR3 is CASSLLATTGTGFYNEQFF. CDR3 bases: TGCGCCAGCAGCCTCCTAGCTACCACCGGGACAGGGTTCTACAATGAGCAGTTCTTC.

The chain employs TRBV9 and TRBJ2-5, with TRBD1 as a possible D gene (5 bases). This CDR3 has 15 amino acids. Germline CDR1 is SGDLS and CDR2 is YYNGEE. Trimming left V 0 bases short and J 0 bases short, with 9 bases between. The CDR3 is CASSVAGRDQETQYF. Written as DNA, the CDR3 is TGTGCCAGCAGCGTAGCTGGCAGGGACCAAGAGACCCAGTACTTC.

The rearrangement uses TRBV4-2 and TRBJ2-7, with D possibly TRBD2 on 6 matching bases. Germline CDR1 LGHNA, CDR2 YNFKEQ. The CDR3 runs to 15 residues. The ends were cut back, 4 bases at V and 0 bases at J, with 13 bases in the middle. The DNA for the CDR3 is TGTGCCAGCAGCCCTTTAGCGGAAAGCTCCTACGAGCAGTACTTC. Translating gives CASSPLAESSYEQYF.

The chain uses TRBV20-1 and TRBJ2-5, with D maybe TRBD1 (6 bases). TRBJ2-7 matches the DNA end more closely, so the J call is doubtful. Germline CDR1 and CDR2: DFQATT and SNEGSKA (reference sequence). The CDR3 spans 13 residues. CDR3: CSASPQGMNEQYF. The CDR3 coding sequence is TGCAGTGCTAGTCCCCAGGGGATGAACGAGCAGTACTTC.

V gene TRBV27 combines with J gene TRBJ2-7; D is perhaps TRBD1 (6 bases). V was trimmed by 6 bases and J by 0 bases, leaving 15 bases between them. Germline V lookup: CDR1 MNHEY, CDR2 SMNVEV (reference sequence). The CDR3 has 15 amino acids. CDR3 protein: CASRFQGSSSYEQYF. CDR3 DNA sequence: TGTGCCAGCAGGTTTCAGGGGTCTTCCTCCTACGAGCAGTACTTC.

This chain uses TRBV15 with TRBJ1-2, with a weak D call TRBD1 (5 bases). This CDR3 region has 16 residues. Germline-derived CDR1 and CDR2 are LNHNV and YYDKDF (reference sequence). Trimming removed 1 base at V and 6 bases at J, with 18 bases between. CDR3 loop: CATSRGAPGRADGYTF. The CDR3 nucleotides are TGTGCCACCAGCAGAGGAGCACCCGGCAGGGCTGATGGCTACACCTTC.

V is TRBV4-1 and J is TRBJ1-4; perhaps TRBD1 as D (5 bases). This CDR3 has 16 residues. V was shortened by 2 bases and J by 0 bases, with 10 bases between the two germline ends. Germline V gene sequence: CDR1 MGHRA, CDR2 YSYEKL. The DNA of the CDR3 is TGCGCCAGCAGCCAATCGGGACTCACAACTAATGAAAAACTGTTTTTT. It specifies CASSQSGLTTNEKLFF.

The sample holds one count of this clone. The rearrangement joins TRBV6-5 to TRBJ1-5, with D unresolved. The germline CDR1 and CDR2 sequences are MNHEY and SVGAGI. Trimming took off 5 bases at V and 2 bases at J, with 13 bases between the two ends. The CDR3 consists of 15 residues. The CDR3 nucleotides read TGTGCCAGCAGTCTCAACTATTTTGGCAATCAGCCCCAGCATTTT. Translation: CASSLNYFGNQPQHF.

V gene TRBV19 combines with J gene TRBJ2-3, with 7 nucleotides matching TRBD2. V dropped 6 bases and J dropped 0; count of bases not matched to a gene: 12. The CDR3 sequence is 17 residues long. CDR1 LNHDA and CDR2 SQIVND come from the germline V gene (reference sequence). Written as DNA, the CDR3 is TGTGCCAGTAGCCGGGTGGGGAGCGGGGTCAGCACAGATACGCAGTATTTT. This encodes CASSRVGSGVSTDTQYF.

The chain links TRBV11-3 to TRBJ2-2; TRBD2 aligns across 8 bases. Germline assignment: CDR1 SGHNT and CDR2 YENEEA. The CDR3 covers 20 residues. Trimming took 5 bases from V and 7 from J; bases not matched to a gene: 24. CDR3: CASSPQVGAGAPERVGELFF. CDR3 nucleotide sequence: TGTGCCAGCAGCCCCCAAGTCGGAGCGGGGGCCCCAGAGAGGGTCGGGGAGCTGTTTTTT.

The V call is TRBV28, the J call TRBJ2-1; 10 nucleotides match TRBD2. The CDR3 contains 14 residues. Per the germline V gene, CDR1 is MDHEN and CDR2 is SYDVKM. V dropped 10 bases and J dropped 7; count of bases not matched to a gene: 10. The CDR3 nucleotides are TGTGCCACCGAGATAGCGGGAGGAACAAATGAGCAGTTCTTC. This sequence encodes CATEIAGGTNEQFF.

The chain combines TRBV27 with TRBJ2-7, with 9 bases identical to TRBD2. CDR1 is MNHEY, CDR2 SMNVEV, per germline (reference sequence). Losses at the gene ends were 7 bases for V and 10 bases for J; bases not matched to a gene: 11. The CDR3 has 13 amino acids. The CDR3 bases are TGTGCCAGCATGGCGGGCGGGAGGGCCGGACAGTACTTC. This sequence encodes CASMAGGRAGQYF.

The genes are TRBV7-3 and TRBJ2-5; 14 positions match TRBD2. Germline values: CDR1 SGHTA, CDR2 FQGTGA. V trimming: 4 bases; J trimming: 4 bases; junction bases outside the gene matches: 8. This CDR3 has 17 residues. As DNA, the CDR3 is TGTGCCAGCAGCTCCGGGACTAGCGGGAGTCTGGGAGAGACCCAGTACTTC. This encodes CASSSGTSGSLGETQYF.

The chain combines TRBV18 with TRBJ2-3, with 12 bases aligning to TRBD2. The CDR3 totals 18 residues. The V segment lost 6 bases and the J segment 7 bases; nucleotides outside the gene matches: 17. Per germline, CDR1 KGHSH and CDR2 LQKENI. For the CDR3, the DNA is TGTGCCAGCTCCCTAGTCCTTGCGGCTAGCGGGAGGGCCAATACGCAGTATTTT. Its translation is CASSLVLAASGRANTQYF.

The chain carries TRBV27 and TRBJ1-5; D perhaps matches TRBD1 (5 bases). The CDR3 consists of 16 residues. V lost 4 bases and J 6 bases, leaving 19 bases between the germline ends. Germline V lookup: CDR1 MNHEY, CDR2 SMNVEV (reference sequence). The DNA for the CDR3 is TGTGCCAGCAGTTATCGGGGGTCCCGACAAGGTCAGCCCCAGCATTTT. Amino acid sequence: CASSYRGSRQGQPQHF.

This clone was recorded once. This rearrangement joins TRBV3-1 (or the pseudogene TRBV3-2) to TRBJ1-5, with D possibly TRBD1 on 6 matching bases. Germline assignment: CDR1 LGHDT and CDR2 YNNKEL (reference sequence). V was pared by 0 bases and J by 3 bases, with 9 bases between. The CDR3 consists of 15 residues. CDR3 loop: CASSQDEGDNQPQHF. CDR3 sequence (DNA): TGTGCCAGCAGCCAAGACGAGGGGGACAATCAGCCCCAGCATTTT.